The clone carrying this T cell receptor beta chain was seen a handful of times. Its antigen is undetermined. These data belong to a study of identical twins. One entry per CDR3 protein results from TCRdb running MiXCR on the 5' RACE reads. The table lists 400,000 to 550,000 distinct CDR3 sequences, approximately 22% of them singletons. Study-level results: Zero-insertion analyses might be partly confounded by invariant T cells like MAIT and iNKT. The study based its conclusions on cross-sectional statistical analysis and did not follow the same donors.

The CDR3 contains 15 residues. Trimming cost V 2 bases and J 2 bases; bases outside gene matches: 7. Germline V lookup: CDR1 SGHRS, CDR2 YFSETQ. These data are also associated with another study on T cells expressing NK-cell markers. As that report states: The eight sequenced donors comprised seven who were HCMV-seropositive and one who was seronegative. For a handful of donors, these clonotypes were likewise the leading ones in the CD3+CD56-NKG2C+ fraction.

The V gene is TRBV5-1, the J gene TRBJ2-7; 7 bases match TRBD1. This receptor was taken from a woman aged 18-29 years in good health. The sample was CD4+ T cells sorted from blood. The CDR3 region has the DNA TGCGCCAGCAGCTTTCCGGGACAGACTGCCTACGAGCAGTACTTC. Translation gives CASSFPGQTAYEQYF.